In this sample, the clone carrying this T cell receptor (beta chain) turned up a few times. Its cognate antigen is unknown. This sample is drawn from a study of blood T cells in healthy people across ages. Primed by a sample-barcoded 5' primer and a J-beta primer mix, a second PCR proceeded for about 7 to 12 cycles. TCRdb itself ran the 5' RACE reads through MiXCR, one entry per CDR3 protein. Of around 1,900,000 distinct CDR3 sequences detected, roughly two fifths appear once; the ten largest clones hold 23%. The germline V gene has CDR1 LGHNA and CDR2 YSLEER. This CDR3 is 16 amino acids long. V lost 1 base to trimming and J lost 8 bases; unmatched junction nucleotides: 6. Notes on the study in general: Roughly linearly, TCR beta diversity per million T cells fell as age increased.

The sample was blood. This receptor was taken from a human donor in good health. The chain recombines TRBV4-3 with TRBJ2-1; the match to TRBD1 covers 12 bases. The CDR3 nucleotides are TGCGCCAGCAGCCAAGCCGGGACAGGGGGCTCATATGAGCAGTTCTTC. This codes for CASSQAGTGGSYEQFF.